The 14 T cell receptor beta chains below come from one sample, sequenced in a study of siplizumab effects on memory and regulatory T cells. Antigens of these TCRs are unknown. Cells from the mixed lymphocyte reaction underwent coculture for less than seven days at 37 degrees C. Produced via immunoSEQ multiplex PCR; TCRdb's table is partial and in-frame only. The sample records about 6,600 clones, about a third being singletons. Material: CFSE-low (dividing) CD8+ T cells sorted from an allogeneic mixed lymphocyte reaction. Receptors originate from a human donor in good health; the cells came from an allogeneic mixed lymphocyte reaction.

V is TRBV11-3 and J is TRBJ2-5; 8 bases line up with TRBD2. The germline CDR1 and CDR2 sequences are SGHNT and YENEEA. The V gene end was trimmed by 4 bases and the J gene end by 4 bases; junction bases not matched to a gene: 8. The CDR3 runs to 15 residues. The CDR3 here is CASSSGTSLVETQYF. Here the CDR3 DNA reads TGTGCCAGCAGCTCCGGGACTAGTCTTGTAGAGACCCAGTACTTC.

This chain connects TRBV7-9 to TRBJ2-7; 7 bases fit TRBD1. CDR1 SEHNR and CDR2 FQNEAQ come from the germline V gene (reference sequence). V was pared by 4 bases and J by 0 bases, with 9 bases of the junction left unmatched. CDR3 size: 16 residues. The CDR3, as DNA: TGTGCCAGCAGCTCCCTCTCAGGGGGATACTCCTACGAGCAGTACTTC. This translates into CASSSLSGGYSYEQYF.

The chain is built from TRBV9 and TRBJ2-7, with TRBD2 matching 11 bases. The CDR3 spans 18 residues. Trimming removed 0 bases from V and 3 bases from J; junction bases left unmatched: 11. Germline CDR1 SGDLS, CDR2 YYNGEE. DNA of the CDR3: TGTGCCAGCAGCGTAGCACTAGCGGGAGAGCGCCCTGACTACGAGCAGTACTTC. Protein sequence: CASSVALAGERPDYEQYF.

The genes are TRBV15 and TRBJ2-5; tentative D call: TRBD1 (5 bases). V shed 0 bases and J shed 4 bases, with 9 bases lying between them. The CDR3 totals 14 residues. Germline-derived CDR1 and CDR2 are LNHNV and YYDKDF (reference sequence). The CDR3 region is CATSRDFGAETQYF. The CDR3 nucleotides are TGTGCCACCAGCAGAGATTTTGGGGCAGAGACCCAGTACTTC.

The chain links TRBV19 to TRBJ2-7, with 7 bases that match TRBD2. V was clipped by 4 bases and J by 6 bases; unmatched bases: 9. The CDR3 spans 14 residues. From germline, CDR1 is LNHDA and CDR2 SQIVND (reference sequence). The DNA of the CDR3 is TGTGCCAGTAGTACAAGCGGGAATCTTGGCGAGCAGTACTTC. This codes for CASSTSGNLGEQYF.

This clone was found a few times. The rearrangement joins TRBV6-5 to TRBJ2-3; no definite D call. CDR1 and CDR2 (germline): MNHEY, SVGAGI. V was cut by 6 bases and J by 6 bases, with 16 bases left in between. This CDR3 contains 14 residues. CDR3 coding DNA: TGTGCCAGCAGCCCATCCCTAGGTGCGGATACGCAGTATTTT. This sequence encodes CASSPSLGADTQYF.

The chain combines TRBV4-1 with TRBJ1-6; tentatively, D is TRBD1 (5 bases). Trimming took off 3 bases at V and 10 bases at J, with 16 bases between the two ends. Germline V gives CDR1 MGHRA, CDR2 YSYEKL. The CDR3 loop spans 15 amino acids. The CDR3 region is CASSQDQLGGSPLHF. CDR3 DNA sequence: TGCGCCAGCAGCCAGGACCAGCTTGGGGGATCACCCCTCCACTTT.

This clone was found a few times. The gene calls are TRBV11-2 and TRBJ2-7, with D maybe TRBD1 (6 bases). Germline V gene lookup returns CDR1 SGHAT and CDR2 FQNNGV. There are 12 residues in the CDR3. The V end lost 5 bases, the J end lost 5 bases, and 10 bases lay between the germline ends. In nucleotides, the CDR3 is TGTGCCAGCAGCCAAAGACAGGACGAGCAGTACTTC. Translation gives CASSQRQDEQYF. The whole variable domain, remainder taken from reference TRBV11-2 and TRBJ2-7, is EAGVAQSPRYKIIEKRQSVAFWCNPISGHATLYWYQQILGQGPKLLIQFQNNGVVDDSQLPKDRFSAERLKGVDSTLKIQPAKLEDSAVYLCASSQRQDEQYFGPGTRLTVT.

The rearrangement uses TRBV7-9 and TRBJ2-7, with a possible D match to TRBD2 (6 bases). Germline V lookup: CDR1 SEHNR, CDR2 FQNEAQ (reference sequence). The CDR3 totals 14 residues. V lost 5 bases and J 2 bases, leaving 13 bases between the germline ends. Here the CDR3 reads CASSPLGGAYEQYF. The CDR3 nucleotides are TGTGCCAGCAGCCCTCTCGGGGGAGCCTACGAGCAGTACTTC.

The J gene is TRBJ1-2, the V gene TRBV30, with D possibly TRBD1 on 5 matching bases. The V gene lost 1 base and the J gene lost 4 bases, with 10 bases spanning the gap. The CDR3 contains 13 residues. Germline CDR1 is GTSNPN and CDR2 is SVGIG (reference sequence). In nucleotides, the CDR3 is TGTGCCTGGAGTGGGGGGGACCCCTATGGCTACACCTTC. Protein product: CAWSGGDPYGYTF.

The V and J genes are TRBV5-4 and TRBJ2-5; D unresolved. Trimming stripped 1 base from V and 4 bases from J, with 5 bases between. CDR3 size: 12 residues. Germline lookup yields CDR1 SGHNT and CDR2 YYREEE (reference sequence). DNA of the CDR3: TGTGCCAGCAGCTTGAATGGAGAGACCCAGTACTTC. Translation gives CASSLNGETQYF. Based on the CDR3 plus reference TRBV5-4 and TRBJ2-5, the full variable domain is ETGVTQSPTHLIKTRGQQVTLRCSSQSGHNTVSWYQQALGQGPQFIFQYYREEENGRGNFPPRFSGLQFPNYSSELNVNALELDDSALYLCASSLNGETQYFGPGTRLLVL.

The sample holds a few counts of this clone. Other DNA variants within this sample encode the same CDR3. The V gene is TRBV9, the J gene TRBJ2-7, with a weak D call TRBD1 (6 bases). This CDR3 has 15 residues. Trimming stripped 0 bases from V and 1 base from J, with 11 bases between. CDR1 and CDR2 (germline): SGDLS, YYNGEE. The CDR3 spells CASSVGGTSSYEQYF. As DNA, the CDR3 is TGTGCCAGCAGCGTAGGGGGGACATCATCCTACGAGCAGTACTTC.

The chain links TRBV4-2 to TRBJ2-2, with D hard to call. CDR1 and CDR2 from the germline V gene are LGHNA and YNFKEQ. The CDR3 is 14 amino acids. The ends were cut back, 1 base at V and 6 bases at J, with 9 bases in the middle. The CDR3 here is CASSQALYPGELFF. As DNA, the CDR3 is TGTGCCAGCAGCCAAGCCCTTTATCCCGGGGAGCTGTTTTTT.

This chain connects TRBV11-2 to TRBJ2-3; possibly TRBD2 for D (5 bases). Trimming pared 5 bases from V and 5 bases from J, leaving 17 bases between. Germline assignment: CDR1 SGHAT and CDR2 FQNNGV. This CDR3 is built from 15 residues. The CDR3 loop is CASSQEERSGDTQYF. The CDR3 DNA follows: TGTGCCAGCAGCCAAGAGGAGAGGAGCGGAGATACGCAGTATTTT.